These 12 T cell receptor beta chains came from one sample sequenced in a study of post-analysis software for immune sequencing data. Unique-molecular-identifier-tagged TCR beta cDNA libraries were used. One entry per CDR3 protein results from TCRdb running MiXCR on the PCR reads. Of about 160,000 distinct CDR3 sequences listed, about 36% are singletons. Sequencing was performed on blood, taken after autologous hematopoietic stem cell transplantation. These TCRs come from a girl aged 5 to 17 with multiple sclerosis.

CDR3 bases: TGTGCCAGCAGCTTAGGAGGGACTAGCGGGAGTCGCGTGAATACGCAGTATTTT. Protein product: CASSLGGTSGSRVNTQYF. The chain employs TRBV7-2 and TRBJ2-3; 14 nucleotides match TRBD2. The V and J ends lost 1 base and 7 bases, in that order; junction bases with no gene match: 10. Germline V gene sequence: CDR1 SGHTA, CDR2 FQGNSA. This CDR3 spans 18 amino acids. The whole variable domain, filled in from reference TRBV7-2 and TRBJ2-3, reads GAGVSQSPSNKVTEKGKDVELRCDPISGHTALYWYRQSLGQGLEFLIYFQGNSAPDKSGLPSDRFSAERTGGSVSTLTIQRTQQEDSAVYLCASSLGGTSGSRVNTQYFGPGTRLTVL.

This clonotype was observed a handful of times. This chain links TRBV20-1 with TRBJ2-1, with 9 bases that match TRBD1. This CDR3 comprises 15 residues. The V and J ends lost 6 bases and 7 bases, in that order; junction bases with no gene match: 13. Germline V CDR1 and CDR2: DFQATT, SNEGSKA (reference sequence). The CDR3 loop is CSAGAAGTGWNEQFF. CDR3 nucleotides: TGCAGTGCCGGGGCCGCCGGGACAGGGTGGAATGAGCAGTTCTTC.

The table lists this clonotype with a few counts. The rearrangement uses TRBV27 and TRBJ2-1; TRBD1 aligns across 7 bases. Germline trimming cut 8 bases from V and 0 bases from J; bases unmatched to any gene: 1. CDR3 size: 13 residues. Looked up from germline, CDR1 is MNHEY and CDR2 is SMNVEV (reference sequence). DNA of the CDR3: TGTGCCAGCGGGGACAGCTCCTACAATGAGCAGTTCTTC. Translation gives CASGDSSYNEQFF.

The rearrangement joins TRBV5-1 to TRBJ2-7; no reliable D call. This CDR3 has 15 amino acids. V lost 0 bases, J lost 2 bases, and 12 bases lay in between. Looked up from germline, CDR1 is SGHRS and CDR2 is YFSETQ. In DNA form, the CDR3 reads TGCGCCAGCAGCTTGGGGTCAGTTGGGACCTACGAGCAGTACTTC. Translation: CASSLGSVGTYEQYF.

This clonotype was counted a single time. The chain joins TRBV12-5 to TRBJ2-7, with no clear D. The J call is doubtful: the DNA matches TRBJ2-5 better. Germline CDR1 is LGHNT and CDR2 is FRNRAP. The CDR3 length is 11 residues. CDR3 nucleotides: TGTGCTAGTGGTTTGTTTGAGACCCAGTACTTC. This translates into CASGLFETQYF.

This clonotype was found a few times. This chain joins TRBV6-2 or TRBV6-3 and TRBJ1-5; 9 bases fit TRBD1. After removal of 8 bases from V and 4 bases from J, the junction contained 0 bases not matched to a gene. The CDR3 has 12 residues. From germline, CDR1 is MNHEY and CDR2 SVGEGT. CDR3 protein: CASDRGNQPQHF. The CDR3 coding sequence is TGTGCCAGCGACAGGGGGAATCAGCCCCAGCATTTT.

V is TRBV4-3 and J is TRBJ2-1; 11 nucleotides match TRBD1. This CDR3 contains 16 residues. Germline V CDR1 and CDR2: LGHNA, YSLEER. Losses at the gene ends were 4 bases for V and 5 bases for J; bases not matched to a gene: 7. The CDR3 loop is CASSRGPGQGDNEQFF. The DNA for the CDR3 is TGCGCCAGCAGCCGAGGGCCGGGACAGGGGGACAATGAGCAGTTCTTC.

At least ten counts were recorded for this clonotype. The chain combines TRBV5-1 with TRBJ2-1, with D tentatively TRBD2 (6 bases). Trimming shortened V by 1 base and J by 5 bases, and 10 bases separated the two germline ends. Looked up from germline, CDR1 is SGHRS and CDR2 is YFSETQ. CDR3 length: 14 residues. CDR3: CASSLWRGDNEQFF. The DNA for the CDR3 is TGCGCCAGCAGCTTGTGGCGGGGCGACAATGAGCAGTTCTTC.

The chain recombines TRBV5-1 with TRBJ1-6; 7 nucleotides match TRBD1. Germline-derived CDR1 and CDR2 are SGHRS and YFSETQ. This CDR3 has 14 amino acids. V trimming: 2 bases; J trimming: 9 bases; junction bases outside the gene matches: 5. The CDR3 region has the DNA TGCGCCAGCAGCTTAGGACAGGAGAGTTCACCCCTCCACTTT. Its translation: CASSLGQESSPLHF.

The V and J genes are TRBV20-1 and TRBJ1-2, with D hard to call. Trimming stripped 2 bases from V and 3 bases from J, with 16 bases between. This CDR3 region has 15 residues. The germline CDR1 and CDR2 sequences are DFQATT and SNEGSKA (reference sequence). The DNA of the CDR3 is TGCAGTGCTAGACCCATAAAACACCTCTACTATGGCTACACCTTC. It translates to CSARPIKHLYYGYTF.

This sequence joins TRBV20-1 and TRBJ2-2, with 10 bases aligning to TRBD2. This CDR3 region has 16 residues. Trimming cost V 0 bases and J 4 bases; bases outside gene matches: 5. Germline values: CDR1 DFQATT, CDR2 SNEGSKA (reference sequence). The CDR3 region has the DNA TGCAGTGCTAGAGATCTAACTAGCGGGGTCACCGGGGAGCTGTTTTTT. It specifies CSARDLTSGVTGELFF.

The table lists this clonotype with a few counts. The J gene is TRBJ2-7, the V gene TRBV12-3 or TRBV12-4, with D possibly TRBD1 on 5 matching bases. This CDR3 comprises 14 residues. The V end lost 7 bases, the J end lost 3 bases, and 16 bases lay between the germline ends. Here the CDR3 reads CASTQGGQVYEQYF. CDR3 bases: TGTGCCAGCACCCAGGGTGGCCAAGTCTACGAGCAGTACTTC.